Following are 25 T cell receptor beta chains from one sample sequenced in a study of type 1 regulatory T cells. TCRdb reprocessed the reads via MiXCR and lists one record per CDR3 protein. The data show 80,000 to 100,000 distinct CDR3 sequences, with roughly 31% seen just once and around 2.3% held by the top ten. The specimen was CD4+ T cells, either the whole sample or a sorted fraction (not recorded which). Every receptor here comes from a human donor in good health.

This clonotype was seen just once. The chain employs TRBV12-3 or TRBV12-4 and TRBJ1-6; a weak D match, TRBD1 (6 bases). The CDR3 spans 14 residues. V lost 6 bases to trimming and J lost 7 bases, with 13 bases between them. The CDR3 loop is CASRSGVPNSPLHF. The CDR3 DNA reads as TGTGCCAGCAGGTCAGGGGTTCCAAATTCACCCCTCCACTTT.

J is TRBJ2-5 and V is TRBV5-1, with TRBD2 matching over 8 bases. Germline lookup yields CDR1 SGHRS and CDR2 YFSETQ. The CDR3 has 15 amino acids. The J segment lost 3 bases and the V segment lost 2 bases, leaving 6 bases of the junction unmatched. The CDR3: CASSFGAGVEETQYF. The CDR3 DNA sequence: TGCGCCAGCAGCTTCGGAGCGGGAGTTGAAGAGACCCAGTACTTC.

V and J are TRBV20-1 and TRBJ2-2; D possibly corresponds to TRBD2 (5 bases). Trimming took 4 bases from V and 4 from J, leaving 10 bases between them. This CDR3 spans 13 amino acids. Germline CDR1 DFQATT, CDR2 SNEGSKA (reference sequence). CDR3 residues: CSATPGVTGELFF. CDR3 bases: TGCAGTGCTACGCCCGGGGTCACCGGGGAGCTGTTTTTT.

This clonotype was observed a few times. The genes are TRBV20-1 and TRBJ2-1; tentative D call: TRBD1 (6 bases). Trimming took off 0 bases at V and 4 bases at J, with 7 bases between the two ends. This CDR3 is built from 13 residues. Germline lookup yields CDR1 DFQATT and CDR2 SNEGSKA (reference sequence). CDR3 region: CSAREDRYNEQFF. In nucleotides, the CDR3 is TGCAGTGCTAGAGAGGACAGATACAATGAGCAGTTCTTC.

The CDR3 is CAWSPTGYSNQPQHF. CDR3 sequence (DNA): TGTGCCTGGAGTCCGACAGGGTATAGCAATCAGCCCCAGCATTTT. The chain recombines TRBV30 with TRBJ1-5; 7 bases align to TRBD1. CDR1 and CDR2 from the germline V gene are GTSNPN and SVGIG (reference sequence). The length of the CDR3 is 15 residues. V lost 2 bases to trimming and J lost 0 bases; unmatched junction nucleotides: 4.

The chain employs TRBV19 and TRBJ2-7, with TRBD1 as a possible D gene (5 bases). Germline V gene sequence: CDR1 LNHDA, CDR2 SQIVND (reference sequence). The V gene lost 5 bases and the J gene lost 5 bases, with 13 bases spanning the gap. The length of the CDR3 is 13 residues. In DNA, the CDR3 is TGTGCCAGTAGTCACAGGATGCAGAACGAGCAGTACTTC. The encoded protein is CASSHRMQNEQYF.

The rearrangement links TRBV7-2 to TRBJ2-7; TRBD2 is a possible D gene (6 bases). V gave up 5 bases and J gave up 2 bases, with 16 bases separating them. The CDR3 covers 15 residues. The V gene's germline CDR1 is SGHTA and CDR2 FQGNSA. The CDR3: CASSPAGQGTYEQYF. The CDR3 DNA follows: TGTGCCAGCAGCCCTGCGGGGCAGGGAACCTACGAGCAGTACTTC.

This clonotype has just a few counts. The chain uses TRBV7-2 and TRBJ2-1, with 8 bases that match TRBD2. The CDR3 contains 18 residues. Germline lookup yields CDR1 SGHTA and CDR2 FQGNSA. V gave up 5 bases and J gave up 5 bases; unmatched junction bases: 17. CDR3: CASSPRGGYSGTHNEQFF. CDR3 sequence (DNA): TGTGCCAGCAGCCCCCGGGGCGGCTATAGCGGGACTCACAATGAGCAGTTCTTC.

The CDR3 region is CSARPRARGSYNEQFF. The CDR3 DNA reads TGCAGTGCTAGGCCCAGGGCTAGGGGCTCCTACAATGAGCAGTTCTTC. The chain carries TRBV20-1 and TRBJ2-1; D possibly corresponds to TRBD1 (5 bases). This CDR3 has 16 residues. The germline CDR1 and CDR2 sequences are DFQATT and SNEGSKA (reference sequence). V was cut by 3 bases and J by 0 bases, with 15 bases left in between.

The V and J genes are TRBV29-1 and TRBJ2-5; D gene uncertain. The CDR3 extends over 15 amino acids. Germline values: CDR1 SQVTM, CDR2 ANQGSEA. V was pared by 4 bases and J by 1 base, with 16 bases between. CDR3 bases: TGCAGCGTTGGATTCCTCAGCCATACCCAAGAGACCCAGTACTTC. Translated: CSVGFLSHTQETQYF.

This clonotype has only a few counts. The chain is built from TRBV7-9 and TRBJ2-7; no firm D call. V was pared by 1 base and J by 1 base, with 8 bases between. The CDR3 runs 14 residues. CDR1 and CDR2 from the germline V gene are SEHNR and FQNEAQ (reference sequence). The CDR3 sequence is CASSLVGQSYEQYF. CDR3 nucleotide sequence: TGTGCCAGCAGCTTAGTGGGTCAGTCCTACGAGCAGTACTTC. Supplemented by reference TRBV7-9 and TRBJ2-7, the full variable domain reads DTGVSQNPRHKITKRGQNVTFRCDPISEHNRLYWYRQTLGQGPEFLTYFQNEAQLEKSRLLSDRFSAERPKGSFSTLEIQRTEQGDSAMYLCASSLVGQSYEQYFGPGTRLTVT.

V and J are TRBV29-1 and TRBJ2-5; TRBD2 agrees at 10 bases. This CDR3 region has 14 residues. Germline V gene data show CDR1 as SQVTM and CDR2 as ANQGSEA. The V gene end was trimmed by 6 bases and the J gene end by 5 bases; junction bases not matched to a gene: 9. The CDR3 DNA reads TGCAGCGTCTCTAGCGGGAGCCTTTCCGAGACCCAGTACTTC. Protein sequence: CSVSSGSLSETQYF.

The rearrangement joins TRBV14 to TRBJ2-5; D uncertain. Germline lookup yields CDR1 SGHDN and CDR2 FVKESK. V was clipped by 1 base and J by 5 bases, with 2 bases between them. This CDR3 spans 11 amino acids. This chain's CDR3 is CASSQVETQYF. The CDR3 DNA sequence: TGTGCCAGCAGCCAAGTGGAGACCCAGTACTTC.

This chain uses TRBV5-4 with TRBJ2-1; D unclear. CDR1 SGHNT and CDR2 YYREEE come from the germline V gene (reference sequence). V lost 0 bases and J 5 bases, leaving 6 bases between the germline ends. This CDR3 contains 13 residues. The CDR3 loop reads CASSLGYNNEQFF. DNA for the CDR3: TGTGCCAGCAGCTTGGGGTATAACAATGAGCAGTTCTTC.

CDR3: CASSTTSGSDEQYF. CDR3 bases: TGTGCCAGCAGTACGACTAGCGGGAGTGACGAGCAGTACTTC. This chain uses TRBV7-3 with TRBJ2-7; 12 positions match TRBD2. V dropped 6 bases and J dropped 5; count of bases not matched to a gene: 5. The CDR3 spans 14 residues. Germline CDR1 SGHTA, CDR2 FQGTGA.

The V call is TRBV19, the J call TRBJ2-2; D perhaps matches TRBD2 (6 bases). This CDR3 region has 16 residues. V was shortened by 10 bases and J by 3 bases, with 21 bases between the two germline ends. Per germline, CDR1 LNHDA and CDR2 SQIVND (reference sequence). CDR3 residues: CATDPQPGVDTGELFF. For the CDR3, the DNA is TGTGCCACCGACCCCCAACCGGGAGTCGACACCGGGGAGCTGTTTTTT.

CDR3 sequence reads: CASSLPSGRGIKSYEQYF. In nucleotides, the CDR3 is TGTGCCAGCAGCTTACCTAGCGGGAGAGGGATAAAGTCCTACGAGCAGTACTTC. The chain joins TRBV13 to TRBJ2-7; 10 nucleotides match TRBD2. The CDR3 consists of 18 residues. CDR1 and CDR2 from the germline V gene are PRHDT and FYEKMQ (reference sequence). The V and J ends lost 2 bases and 1 base, in that order; junction bases with no gene match: 11.

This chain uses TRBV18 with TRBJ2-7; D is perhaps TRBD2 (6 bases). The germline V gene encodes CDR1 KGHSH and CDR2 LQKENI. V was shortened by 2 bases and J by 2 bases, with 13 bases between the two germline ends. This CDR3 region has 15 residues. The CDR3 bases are TGTGCCAGCTCACCAGTCCGGGGGTCTCCCTACGAGCAGTACTTC. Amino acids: CASSPVRGSPYEQYF.

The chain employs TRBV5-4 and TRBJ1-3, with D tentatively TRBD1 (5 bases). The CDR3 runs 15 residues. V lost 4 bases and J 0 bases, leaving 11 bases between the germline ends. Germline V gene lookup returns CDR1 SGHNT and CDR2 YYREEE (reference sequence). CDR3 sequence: CASSQQGPSGNTIYF. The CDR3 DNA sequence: TGTGCCAGCAGCCAGCAGGGACCCTCTGGAAACACCATATATTTT. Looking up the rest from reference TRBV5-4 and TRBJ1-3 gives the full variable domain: ETGVTQSPTHLIKTRGQQVTLRCSSQSGHNTVSWYQQALGQGPQFIFQYYREEENGRGNFPPRFSGLQFPNYSSELNVNALELDDSALYLCASSQQGPSGNTIYFGEGSWLTVV.

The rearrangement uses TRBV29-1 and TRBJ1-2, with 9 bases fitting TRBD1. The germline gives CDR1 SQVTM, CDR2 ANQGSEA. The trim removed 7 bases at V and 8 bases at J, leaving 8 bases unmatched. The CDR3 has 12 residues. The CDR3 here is CSGQQGAQGYTF. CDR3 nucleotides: TGCAGCGGACAACAGGGGGCGCAAGGCTACACCTTC.

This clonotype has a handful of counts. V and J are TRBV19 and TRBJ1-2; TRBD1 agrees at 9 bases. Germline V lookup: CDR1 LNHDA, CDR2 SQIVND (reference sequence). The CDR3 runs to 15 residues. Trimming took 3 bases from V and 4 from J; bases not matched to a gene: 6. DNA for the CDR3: TGTGCCAGTAGTATCCGGACAGGGGAAGGCTATGGCTACACCTTC. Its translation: CASSIRTGEGYGYTF.

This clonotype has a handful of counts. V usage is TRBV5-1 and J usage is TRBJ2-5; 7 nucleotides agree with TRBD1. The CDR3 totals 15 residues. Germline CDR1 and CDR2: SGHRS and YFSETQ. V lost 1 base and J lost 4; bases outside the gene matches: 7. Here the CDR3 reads CASSLRGLRGETQYF. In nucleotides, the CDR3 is TGCGCCAGCAGCTTGAGGGGGCTGAGGGGAGAGACCCAGTACTTC.

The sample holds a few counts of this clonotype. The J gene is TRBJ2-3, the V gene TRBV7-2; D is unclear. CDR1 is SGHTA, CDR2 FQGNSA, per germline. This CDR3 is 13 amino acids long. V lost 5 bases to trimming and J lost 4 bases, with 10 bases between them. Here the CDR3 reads CASSTNRADTQYF. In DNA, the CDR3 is TGTGCCAGCAGCACCAATAGGGCAGATACGCAGTATTTT.

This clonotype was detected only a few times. The CDR3 reads CASSSGVSTDTQYF. CDR3 nucleotide sequence: TGTGCCAGCAGTTCGGGAGTCAGCACAGATACGCAGTATTTT. The rearrangement links TRBV2 to TRBJ2-3; D is perhaps TRBD2 (6 bases). Trimming removed 5 bases from V and 0 bases from J, with 9 bases in between. The CDR3 is made up of 14 amino acids. Per germline, CDR1 SNHLY and CDR2 FYNNEI.

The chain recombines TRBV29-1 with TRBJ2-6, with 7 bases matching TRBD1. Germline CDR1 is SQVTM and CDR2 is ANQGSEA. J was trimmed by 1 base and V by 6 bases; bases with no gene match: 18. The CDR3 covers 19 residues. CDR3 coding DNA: TGCAGCGTGCGCTTGGCGGACAGGTACTCAAAATCTGGGGCCAACGTCCTGACTTTC. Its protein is CSVRLADRYSKSGANVLTF.